Included here is one T cell receptor beta chain sequence, with context. Its target is unknown. CDR1 LNHNV and CDR2 YYDKDF come from the germline V gene (reference sequence). The ends were cut back, 0 bases at V and 3 bases at J, with 9 bases in the middle. This CDR3 region has 14 residues. This record comes from a study of lymphopenia after photon versus proton radiotherapy. The method was immunoSEQ multiplex PCR; TCRdb's version includes in-frame clones alone and lacks a portion of them. The sample comprises almost 30,000 clones, about 87% of which are singletons, and roughly 50% rests with the top ten. Study-wide results and caveats: Relative stability marked proton patients; photon patients lost diversity and naive cells. Only patients who died were analyzed for survival; proton advantage is unproven. In patients who died, overall survival fell as post-nadir TCR diversity dropped more. Post-nadir diversity loss with photons came from oligoclonal expansion, particularly CD8+ Temra cells.

The sequence derives from a woman aged 55-69 years with cholangiocarcinoma. Some clones in this sample may be carry-over from other donors' samples. The specimen comprised peripheral blood, sampled from a patient treated with proton-based radiotherapy. The rearrangement joins TRBV15 to TRBJ2-7, with a weak D call TRBD2 (5 bases). In DNA, the CDR3 is TGTGCCACCAGCAGAGATCGGGGTAGCTACGAGCAGTACTTC. As protein: CATSRDRGSYEQYF.